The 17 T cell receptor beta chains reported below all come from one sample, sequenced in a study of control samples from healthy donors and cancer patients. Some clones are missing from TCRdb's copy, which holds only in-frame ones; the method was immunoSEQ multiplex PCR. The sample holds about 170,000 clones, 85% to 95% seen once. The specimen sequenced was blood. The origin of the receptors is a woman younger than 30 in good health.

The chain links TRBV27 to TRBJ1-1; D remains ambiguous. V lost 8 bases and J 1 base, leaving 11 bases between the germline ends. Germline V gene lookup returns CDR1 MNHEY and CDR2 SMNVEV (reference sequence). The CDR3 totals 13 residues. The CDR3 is CASPRAPNTEAFF. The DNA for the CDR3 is TGTGCCAGCCCGCGGGCCCCGAACACTGAAGCTTTCTTT.

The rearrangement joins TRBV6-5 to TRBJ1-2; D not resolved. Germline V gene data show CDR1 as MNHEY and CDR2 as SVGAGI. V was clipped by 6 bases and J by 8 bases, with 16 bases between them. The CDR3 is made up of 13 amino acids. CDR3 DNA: TGTGCCAGCAGCCGCGGGGAGAAAGGCGGCTACACCTTC. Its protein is CASSRGEKGGYTF.

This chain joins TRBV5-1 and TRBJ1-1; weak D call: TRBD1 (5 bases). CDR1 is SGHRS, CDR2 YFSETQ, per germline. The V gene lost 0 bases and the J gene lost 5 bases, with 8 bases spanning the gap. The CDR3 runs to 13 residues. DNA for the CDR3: TGCGCCAGCAGCTTGGAGGGACGGACTGAAGCTTTCTTT. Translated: CASSLEGRTEAFF.

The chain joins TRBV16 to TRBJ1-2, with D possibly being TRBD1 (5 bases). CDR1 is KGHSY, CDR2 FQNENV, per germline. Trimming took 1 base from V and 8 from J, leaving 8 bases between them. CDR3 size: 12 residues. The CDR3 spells CASSQWGMGYTF. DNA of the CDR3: TGTGCCAGCAGCCAATGGGGGATGGGCTACACCTTC.

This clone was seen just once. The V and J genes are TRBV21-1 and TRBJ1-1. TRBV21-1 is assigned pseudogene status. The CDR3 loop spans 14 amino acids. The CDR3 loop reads CASSKRALDTEAFF. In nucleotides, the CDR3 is TGTGCCAGCAGCAAACGGGCGTTGGACACTGAAGCTTTCTTT.

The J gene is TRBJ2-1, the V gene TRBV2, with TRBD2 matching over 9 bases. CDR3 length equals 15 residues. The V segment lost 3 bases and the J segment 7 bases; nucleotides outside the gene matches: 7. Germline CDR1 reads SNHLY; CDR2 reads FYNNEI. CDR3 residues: CASSESGTSPNEQFF. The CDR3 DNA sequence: TGTGCCAGCAGTGAGAGTGGGACTAGCCCAAATGAGCAGTTCTTC.

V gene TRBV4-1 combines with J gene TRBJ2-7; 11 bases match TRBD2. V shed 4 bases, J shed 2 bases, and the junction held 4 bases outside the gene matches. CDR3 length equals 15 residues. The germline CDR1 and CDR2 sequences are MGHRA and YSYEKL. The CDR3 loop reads CASSLGLAATYEQYF. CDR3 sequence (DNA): TGCGCCAGCAGCCTGGGACTAGCGGCTACCTACGAGCAGTACTTC.

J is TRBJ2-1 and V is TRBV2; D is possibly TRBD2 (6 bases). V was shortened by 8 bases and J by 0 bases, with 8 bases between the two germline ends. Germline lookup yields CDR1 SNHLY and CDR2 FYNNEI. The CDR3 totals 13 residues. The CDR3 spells CASGGVSYNEQFF. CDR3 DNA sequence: TGTGCCAGCGGAGGGGTCTCCTACAATGAGCAGTTCTTC.

The CDR3 DNA reads as TGTGCCAGCAGCTTCCTTCGGACAGCGAACACCGGGGAGCTGTTTTTT. Its protein product is CASSFLRTANTGELFF. The chain uses TRBV7-8 and TRBJ2-2; possibly TRBD1 for D (6 bases). The V gene lost 3 bases and the J gene lost 0 bases, with 11 bases spanning the gap. Germline V gene lookup returns CDR1 SGHVS and CDR2 FQNEAQ. CDR3 length: 16 residues.

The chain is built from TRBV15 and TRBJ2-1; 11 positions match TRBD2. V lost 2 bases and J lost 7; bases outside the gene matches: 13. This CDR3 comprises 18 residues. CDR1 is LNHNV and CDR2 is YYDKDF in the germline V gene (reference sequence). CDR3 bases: TGTGCCACCAGCAGACTAGCGGGAGGAGTTAGTAAGGGAAATGAGCAGTTCTTC. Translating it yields CATSRLAGGVSKGNEQFF. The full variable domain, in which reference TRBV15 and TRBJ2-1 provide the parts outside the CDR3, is DAMVIQNPRYQVTQFGKPVTLSCSQTLNHNVMYWYQQKSSQAPKLLFHYYDKDFNNEADTPDNFQSRRPNTSFCFLDIRSPGLGDTAMYLCATSRLAGGVSKGNEQFFGPGTRLTVL.

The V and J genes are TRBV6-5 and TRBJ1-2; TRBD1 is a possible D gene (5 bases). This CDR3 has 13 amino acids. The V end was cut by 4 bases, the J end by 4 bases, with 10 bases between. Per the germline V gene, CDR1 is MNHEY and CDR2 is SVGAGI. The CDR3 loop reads CASSLTGVYGYTF. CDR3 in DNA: TGTGCCAGCAGTTTAACGGGGGTCTATGGCTACACCTTC.

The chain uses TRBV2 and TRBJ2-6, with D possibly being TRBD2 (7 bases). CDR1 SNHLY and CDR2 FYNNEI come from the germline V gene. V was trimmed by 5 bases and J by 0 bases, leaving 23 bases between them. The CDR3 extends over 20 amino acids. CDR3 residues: CASSPSGGRGGFSGANVLTF. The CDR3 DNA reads TGTGCCAGCAGTCCCTCGGGAGGCAGGGGTGGGTTCTCTGGGGCCAACGTCCTGACTTTC. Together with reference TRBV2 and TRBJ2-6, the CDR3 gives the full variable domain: EPEVTQTPSHQVTQMGQEVILRCVPISNHLYFYWYRQILGQKVEFLVSFYNNEISEKSEIFDDQFSVERPDGSNFTLKIRSTKLEDSAMYFCASSPSGGRGGFSGANVLTFGAGSRLTVL.

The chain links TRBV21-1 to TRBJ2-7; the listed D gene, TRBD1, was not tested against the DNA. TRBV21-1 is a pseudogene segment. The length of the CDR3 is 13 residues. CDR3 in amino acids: CASSSGVMGARYF. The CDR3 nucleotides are TGTGCCAGCAGCTCCGGTGTGATGGGCGCGCGGTACTTC.

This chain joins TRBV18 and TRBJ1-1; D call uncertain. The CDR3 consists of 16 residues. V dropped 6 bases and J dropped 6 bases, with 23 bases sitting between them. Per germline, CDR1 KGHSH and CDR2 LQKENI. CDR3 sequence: CASSPRAGLIAAEAFF. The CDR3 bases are TGTGCCAGCTCTCCAAGAGCGGGCCTAATTGCCGCTGAAGCTTTCTTT.

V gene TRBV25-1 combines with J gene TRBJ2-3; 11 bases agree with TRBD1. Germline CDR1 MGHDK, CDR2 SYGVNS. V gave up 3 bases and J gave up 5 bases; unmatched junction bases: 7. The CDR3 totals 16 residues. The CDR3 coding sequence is TGTGCCAGCAGTGATGGACAGGGGGCAAGAAGAGATACGCAGTATTTT. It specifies CASSDGQGARRDTQYF.

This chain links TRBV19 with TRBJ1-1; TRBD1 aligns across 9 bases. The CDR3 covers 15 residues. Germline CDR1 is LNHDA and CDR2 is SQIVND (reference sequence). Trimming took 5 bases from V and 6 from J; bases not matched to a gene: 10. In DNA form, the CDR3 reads TGTGCCAGTAGTCGCAACAGGGGGCTGAAGGCTGAAGCTTTCTTT. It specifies CASSRNRGLKAEAFF.

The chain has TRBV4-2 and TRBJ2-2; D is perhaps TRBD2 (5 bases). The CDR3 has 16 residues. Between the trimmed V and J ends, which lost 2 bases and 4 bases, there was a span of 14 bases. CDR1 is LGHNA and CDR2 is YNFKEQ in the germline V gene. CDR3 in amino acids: CASSQTNGMGTGELFF. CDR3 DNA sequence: TGTGCCAGCAGCCAAACGAACGGGATGGGCACCGGGGAGCTGTTTTTT.